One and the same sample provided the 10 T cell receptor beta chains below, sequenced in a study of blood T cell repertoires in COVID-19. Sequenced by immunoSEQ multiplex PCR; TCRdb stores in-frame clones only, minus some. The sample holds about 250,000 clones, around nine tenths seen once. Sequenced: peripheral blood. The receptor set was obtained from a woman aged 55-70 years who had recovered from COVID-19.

The CDR3 DNA sequence: TGCGCCAGCAGCCACTCGTCACAGGGTAATGGCTACACCTTC. Protein: CASSHSSQGNGYTF. The gene calls are TRBV4-1 and TRBJ1-2; tentatively, D is TRBD1 (6 bases). V dropped 3 bases and J dropped 6 bases, with 14 bases sitting between them. CDR1 is MGHRA, CDR2 YSYEKL, per germline. CDR3 length: 14 residues.

CDR3 DNA sequence: TGCGCCAGCAGCTTGAATTCACTAGCGGGGAACACCGGGGAGCTGTTTTTT. This gives the protein CASSLNSLAGNTGELFF. This chain uses TRBV5-1 with TRBJ2-2; 9 bases fit TRBD2. In germline, CDR1 is SGHRS, CDR2 YFSETQ. V trimming: 1 base; J trimming: 1 base; junction bases outside the gene matches: 5. The CDR3 consists of 17 residues.

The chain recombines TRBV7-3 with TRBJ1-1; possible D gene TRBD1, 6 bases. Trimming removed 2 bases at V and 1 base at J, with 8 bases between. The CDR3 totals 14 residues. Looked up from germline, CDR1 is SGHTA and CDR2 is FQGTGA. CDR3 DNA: TGTGCCAGCAGCTTACAGGGGAGGAACACTGAAGCTTTCTTT. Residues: CASSLQGRNTEAFF.

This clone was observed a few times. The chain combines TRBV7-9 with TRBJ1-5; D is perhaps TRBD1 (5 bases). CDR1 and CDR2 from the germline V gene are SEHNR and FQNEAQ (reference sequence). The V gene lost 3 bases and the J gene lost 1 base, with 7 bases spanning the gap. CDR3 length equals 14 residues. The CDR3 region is CASSFQGSNQPQHF. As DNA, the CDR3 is TGTGCCAGCAGCTTTCAGGGAAGCAATCAGCCCCAGCATTTT.

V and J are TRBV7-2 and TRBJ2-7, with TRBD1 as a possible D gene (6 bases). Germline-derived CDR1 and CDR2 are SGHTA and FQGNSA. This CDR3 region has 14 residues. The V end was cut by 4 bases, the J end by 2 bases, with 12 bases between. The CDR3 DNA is TGTGCCAGCAGCTCTCTGGACAGTCCCTACGAGCAGTACTTC. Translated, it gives CASSSLDSPYEQYF. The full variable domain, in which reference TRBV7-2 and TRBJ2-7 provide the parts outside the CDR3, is GAGVSQSPSNKVTEKGKDVELRCDPISGHTALYWYRQSLGQGLEFLIYFQGNSAPDKSGLPSDRFSAERTGGSVSTLTIQRTQQEDSAVYLCASSSLDSPYEQYFGPGTRLTVT.

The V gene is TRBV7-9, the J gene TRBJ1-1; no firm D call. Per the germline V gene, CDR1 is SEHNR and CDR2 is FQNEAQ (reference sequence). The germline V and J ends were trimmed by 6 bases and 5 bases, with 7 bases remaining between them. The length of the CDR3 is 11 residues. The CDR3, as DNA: TGTGCCAGCAGGTGGACTACTGAAGCTTTCTTT. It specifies CASRWTTEAFF.

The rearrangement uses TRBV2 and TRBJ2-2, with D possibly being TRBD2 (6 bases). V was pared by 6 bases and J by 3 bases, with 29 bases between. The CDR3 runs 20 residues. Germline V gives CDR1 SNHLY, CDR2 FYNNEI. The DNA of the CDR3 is TGTGCCAGCAGGGCCCCGGCCCCTCCACAGGACTATCAGTACACCGGGGAGCTGTTTTTT. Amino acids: CASRAPAPPQDYQYTGELFF.

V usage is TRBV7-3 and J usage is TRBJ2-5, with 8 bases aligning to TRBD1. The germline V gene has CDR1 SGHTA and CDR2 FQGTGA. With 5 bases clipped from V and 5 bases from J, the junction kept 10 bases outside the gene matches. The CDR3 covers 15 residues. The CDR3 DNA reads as TGTGCCAGCAGCCCGACAGGGGTCCAGATCGAGACCCAGTACTTC. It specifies CASSPTGVQIETQYF.

The CDR3 DNA is TGTGCCAGCAGCTTGCAAGGGGGAGCTAATGAAAAACTGTTTTTT. Translation: CASSLQGGANEKLFF. The rearrangement joins TRBV5-5 to TRBJ1-4, with D perhaps TRBD1 (6 bases). Trimming took 1 base from V and 3 from J, leaving 10 bases between them. The CDR3 has 15 amino acids. CDR1 and CDR2 from the germline V gene are SGHKS and YYEKEE (reference sequence).

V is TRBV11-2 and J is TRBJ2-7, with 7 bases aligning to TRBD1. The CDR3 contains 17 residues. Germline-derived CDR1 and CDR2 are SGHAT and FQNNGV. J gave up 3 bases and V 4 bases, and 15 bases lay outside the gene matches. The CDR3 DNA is TGTGCCAGCAGCTCAAGACTATCCGGGACAGCGAACTACGAGCAGTACTTC. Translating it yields CASSSRLSGTANYEQYF.